A single sample is the source of the 3 T cell receptor beta chains below, sequenced in a study of regulatory T cells in long-lasting Graves disease. The TCR beta library used iRepertoire HTBI primers with Arm-PCR amplification of CDR3. TCRdb fed the multiplex PCR reads into MiXCR, producing one record per CDR3 protein. Of 620,000 or so distinct CDR3 sequences detected, 16% appear once; the ten largest clones hold under 20%. Sample time point: newly diagnosed GD, antithyroid drugs for less than 3 months. RNA from PBMCs was the source of the TCR library. These sequences were also reported in another study, on T cells in Graves' hyperthyroidism and ophthalmopathy.

The input for sequencing was peripheral blood mononuclear cells (PBMCs), taken at new diagnosis, from a patient treated with antithyroid drugs. The source of these receptors is a woman aged 30 to 39 with Graves disease.

This clonotype was counted at least ten times. The chain recombines TRBV28 with TRBJ2-1; unclear D gene. Looked up from germline, CDR1 is MDHEN and CDR2 is SYDVKM. The length of the CDR3 is 14 residues. V was trimmed by 7 bases and J by 6 bases, leaving 16 bases between them. The CDR3 is CASKRTGDFNEQFF. The DNA of the CDR3 is TGTGCCAGCAAACGGACGGGTGATTTCAATGAGCAGTTCTTC.

This sequence joins TRBV3-1 and TRBJ2-2; D may be TRBD2 (5 bases). This CDR3 has 15 residues. The germline V gene encodes CDR1 LGHDT and CDR2 YNNKEL (reference sequence). Trimming took 6 bases from V and 6 from J, leaving 17 bases between them. CDR3 in amino acids: CASRPNRGSAGELFF. CDR3 coding DNA: TGTGCCAGCAGACCCAACCGGGGATCGGCCGGGGAGCTGTTTTTT.

CDR3 region: CASTAAGQETQYF. DNA for the CDR3: TGCGCCAGCACTGCGGCAGGGCAAGAGACCCAGTACTTC. This rearrangement joins TRBV4-1 to TRBJ2-5; a possible D gene is TRBD1 (5 bases). Trimming took off 7 bases at V and 2 bases at J, with 11 bases between the two ends. Germline CDR1 MGHRA, CDR2 YSYEKL. The CDR3 length is 13 residues.